One and the same sample provided the 27 T cell receptor beta chains below, sequenced in a study of T cells after somatic rescue of genetic block. The data were produced by immunoSEQ multiplex PCR, yet TCRdb's version contains in-frame clones alone and is incomplete. The table records some 90,000 clones, 80% to 90% of them present only once. Specimen: peripheral blood mononuclear cells (PBMCs). Receptors were obtained from a woman under 30.

Only one count was recorded for this clone. The chain employs TRBV7-8 and TRBJ2-6, with D perhaps matching TRBD1 (5 bases). The germline gives CDR1 SGHVS, CDR2 FQNEAQ. Trimming cost V 5 bases and J 0 bases, with 14 bases left between them. The CDR3 covers 17 residues. For the CDR3, the DNA is TGTGCCAGCAGCCCCCGGACACCACTCTCTGGGGCCAACGTCCTGACTTTC. This encodes CASSPRTPLSGANVLTF.

V gene TRBV7-2 combines with J gene TRBJ2-5; possibly TRBD1 or TRBD2 for D (5 bases each). The V gene's germline CDR1 is SGHTA and CDR2 FQGNSA. This CDR3 is built from 11 residues. V lost 11 bases and J lost 4, with 11 bases in between. The CDR3 spells CAPRGRETQYF. CDR3 nucleotide sequence: TGTGCCCCACGGGGACGAGAGACCCAGTACTTC.

The chain carries TRBV10-2 and TRBJ2-7; D is unclear. This CDR3 is built from 16 residues. Between the trimmed V and J ends, which lost 6 bases and 5 bases, there was a span of 23 bases. Germline CDR1 reads WSHSY; CDR2 reads SAAADI. CDR3 sequence: CASRPTGGYSSDEQYF. CDR3 sequence (DNA): TGCGCCAGCAGGCCGACCGGCGGATACTCGTCCGACGAGCAGTACTTC.

This clone has a single count. The chain is built from TRBV7-8 and TRBJ1-2; 12 bases align to TRBD1. The CDR3 loop spans 17 amino acids. V gave up 5 bases and J gave up 4 bases; unmatched junction bases: 11. From germline, CDR1 is SGHVS and CDR2 FQNEAQ. In DNA, the CDR3 is TGTGCCAGCAGCCCCCGGGACAGGGGGCTTTCGGCCTATGGCTACACCTTC. This encodes CASSPRDRGLSAYGYTF.

The J gene is TRBJ1-4, the V gene TRBV27; D is unclear. The CDR3 runs to 13 residues. With 3 bases removed from V and 10 bases from J, the gap between germline ends came to 12 bases. CDR1 and CDR2 from the germline V gene are MNHEY and SMNVEV (reference sequence). DNA of the CDR3: TGTGCCAGCAGTTTCTTGACTCCACGAAAACTGTTTTTT. It specifies CASSFLTPRKLFF. Based on the CDR3 plus reference TRBV27 and TRBJ1-4, the full variable domain is EAQVTQNPRYLITVTGKKLTVTCSQNMNHEYMSWYRQDPGLGLRQIYYSMNVEVTDKGDVPEGYKVSRKEKRNFPLILESPSPNQTSLYFCASSFLTPRKLFFGSGTQLSVL.

The rearrangement joins TRBV7-9 to TRBJ2-2; 7 bases agree with TRBD1. There are 15 residues in the CDR3. Germline CDR1 SEHNR, CDR2 FQNEAQ (reference sequence). Trimming cost V 4 bases and J 2 bases; bases outside gene matches: 4. CDR3 sequence (DNA): TGTGCCAGCAGCTCGACAGGGATAAACACCGGGGAGCTGTTTTTT. Translating gives CASSSTGINTGELFF.

Here the CDR3 reads CASSPRTFYGYTF. The CDR3 bases are TGTGCCAGCAGCCCTAGGACTTTCTATGGCTACACCTTC. J is TRBJ1-2 and V is TRBV7-9; D unclear. CDR1 is SEHNR and CDR2 is FQNEAQ in the germline V gene (reference sequence). This CDR3 is built from 13 residues. V lost 5 bases and J lost 4, with 11 bases in between.

This chain connects TRBV5-1 to TRBJ2-5; D perhaps matches TRBD1 (5 bases). Trimming pared 3 bases from V and 2 bases from J, leaving 14 bases between. The germline gives CDR1 SGHRS, CDR2 YFSETQ. This CDR3 contains 15 residues. The DNA for the CDR3 is TGCGCCAGCAGCTGGGGCCCGCAGGTACAAGAGACCCAGTACTTC. It codes for CASSWGPQVQETQYF. The full variable domain, rest sourced from reference TRBV5-1 and TRBJ2-5, is KAGVTQTPRYLIKTRGQQVTLSCSPISGHRSVSWYQQTPGQGLQFLFEYFSETQRNKGNFPGRFSGRQFSNSRSEMNVSTLELGDSALYLCASSWGPQVQETQYFGPGTRLLVL.

The chain has TRBV29-1 and TRBJ1-2; 7 bases fit TRBD1. J gave up 4 bases and V 0 bases, and 5 bases lay outside the gene matches. The CDR3 sequence is 14 residues long. CDR1 and CDR2 (germline): SQVTM, ANQGSEA. The CDR3 protein is CSVEEPDRLYGYTF. The CDR3 coding sequence is TGCAGCGTTGAAGAACCGGACAGGCTCTATGGCTACACCTTC.

The gene calls are TRBV29-1 and TRBJ1-5; a possible D gene is TRBD1 (5 bases). The CDR3 has 13 amino acids. Between the trimmed V and J ends, which lost 5 bases and 2 bases, there was a span of 10 bases. Germline CDR1 is SQVTM and CDR2 is ANQGSEA. The CDR3 sequence is CSVRVGGNQPQHF. For the CDR3, the DNA is TGCAGCGTTCGTGTGGGGGGCAATCAGCCCCAGCATTTT.

The V and J genes are TRBV5-1 and TRBJ2-2, with TRBD2 matching over 12 bases. V lost 4 bases, J lost 6 bases, and 4 bases stayed unmatched. The germline V gene encodes CDR1 SGHRS and CDR2 YFSETQ. The CDR3 runs 15 residues. This CDR3 reads CASSRTSGIAGELFF. CDR3 in DNA: TGCGCCAGCAGCCGGACTAGCGGGATCGCCGGGGAGCTGTTTTTT.

This chain links TRBV7-2 with TRBJ1-1, with no clear D. Trimming pared 6 bases from V and 0 bases from J, leaving 8 bases between. The CDR3 has 13 amino acids. Germline CDR1 reads SGHTA; CDR2 reads FQGNSA. The CDR3 nucleotides are TGTGCCAGCAGGGAGAGTATGAACACTGAAGCTTTCTTT. Translated: CASRESMNTEAFF.

This rearrangement joins TRBV28 to TRBJ2-2; a possible D gene is TRBD1 (5 bases). This CDR3 spans 16 amino acids. V was shortened by 3 bases and J by 7 bases, with 18 bases between the two germline ends. From germline, CDR1 is MDHEN and CDR2 SYDVKM. The CDR3 region is CASSFLEPKGIGELFF. CDR3 sequence (DNA): TGTGCCAGCAGTTTTCTAGAGCCAAAGGGGATCGGGGAGCTGTTTTTT.

Only a few counts were recorded for this clone. The CDR3 region is CASSLAQDYGYTF. The CDR3 region has the DNA TGTGCCAGCAGCTTAGCACAGGACTATGGCTACACCTTC. The chain combines TRBV7-2 with TRBJ1-2; TRBD1 is a possible D gene (5 bases). Germline values: CDR1 SGHTA, CDR2 FQGNSA. V was clipped by 0 bases and J by 3 bases, with 5 bases between them. This CDR3 comprises 13 residues. Looking up the rest from reference TRBV7-2 and TRBJ1-2 gives the full variable domain: GAGVSQSPSNKVTEKGKDVELRCDPISGHTALYWYRQSLGQGLEFLIYFQGNSAPDKSGLPSDRFSAERTGGSVSTLTIQRTQQEDSAVYLCASSLAQDYGYTFGSGTRLTVV.

The V and J genes are TRBV5-8 and TRBJ1-1; possible D gene TRBD1, 6 bases. The V gene's germline CDR1 is SGHTS and CDR2 YDEGEE. The CDR3 is made up of 16 amino acids. The V and J ends lost 4 bases and 3 bases respectively, with 19 bases between them. CDR3 sequence: CASSPYTGTGHTEAFF. The CDR3, as DNA: TGTGCCAGCAGCCCTTACACAGGGACCGGCCACACTGAAGCTTTCTTT. The full variable domain, its missing parts supplied by reference TRBV5-8 and TRBJ1-1, is EAGVTQSPTHLIKTRGQQATLRCSPISGHTSVYWYQQALGLGLQFLLWYDEGEERNRGNFPPRFSGRQFPNYSSELNVNALELEDSALYLCASSPYTGTGHTEAFFGQGTRLTVV.

This rearrangement joins TRBV28 to TRBJ2-3, with a tentative D call TRBD2 (5 bases). Germline V gene lookup returns CDR1 MDHEN and CDR2 SYDVKM. The CDR3 covers 15 residues. Trimming took 3 bases from V and 9 from J, leaving 19 bases between them. The DNA of the CDR3 is TGTGCCAGCAGTTTTCCCTTACGCCTCCGGGGAACGCAGTATTTT. Translation gives CASSFPLRLRGTQYF. Full variable domain (missing parts from reference TRBV28 and TRBJ2-3): DVKVTQSSRYLVKRTGEKVFLECVQDMDHENMFWYRQDPGLGLRLIYFSYDVKMKEKGDIPEGYSVSREKKERFSLILESASTNQTSMYLCASSFPLRLRGTQYFGPGTRLTVL.

V usage is TRBV27 and J usage is TRBJ2-7, with D uncertain. V lost 5 bases and J 0 bases, leaving 14 bases between the germline ends. Germline CDR1 is MNHEY and CDR2 is SMNVEV (reference sequence). This CDR3 has 15 residues. The CDR3 region is CASSPAESSSYEQYF. The CDR3 DNA follows: TGTGCCAGCAGTCCCGCCGAGTCGAGCTCCTACGAGCAGTACTTC.

This clone has a single count. This chain uses TRBV29-1 with TRBJ1-4; D unresolved. V lost 4 bases and J 6 bases, leaving 9 bases between the germline ends. Germline CDR1 SQVTM, CDR2 ANQGSEA. There are 12 residues in the CDR3. CDR3 sequence (DNA): TGCAGCGTTGGAAAAGATTATGAAAAACTGTTTTTT. Its translation: CSVGKDYEKLFF.

The CDR3 DNA reads as TGTGCCAGCAGCTTAGCGGGAGTTCCCGGGGAGCTGTTTTTT. Encoded protein: CASSLAGVPGELFF. This sequence joins TRBV7-9 and TRBJ2-2; perhaps TRBD2 as D (5 bases). The CDR3 is 14 amino acids. Germline assignment: CDR1 SEHNR and CDR2 FQNEAQ (reference sequence). Deletions cut 0 bases from V and 6 bases from J, with 8 bases between.

The chain carries TRBV5-1 and TRBJ1-1; the match to TRBD1 covers 7 bases. Trimming cost V 2 bases and J 4 bases; bases outside gene matches: 5. CDR1 is SGHRS and CDR2 is YFSETQ in the germline V gene. The CDR3 spans 14 residues. The CDR3 DNA reads as TGCGCCAGCAGCTTAACAGGGGTTGGCACTGAAGCTTTCTTT. Translated: CASSLTGVGTEAFF.

V usage is TRBV6-6 and J usage is TRBJ2-4; 8 bases agree with TRBD2. V shed 6 bases, J shed 7 bases, and the junction held 5 bases outside the gene matches. Germline V lookup: CDR1 MNHNY, CDR2 SVGAGI (reference sequence). The CDR3 length is 13 residues. In DNA, the CDR3 is TGTGCCAGCAGAGGAGCGGGAGTGAACATTCAGTACTTC. Translation: CASRGAGVNIQYF.

V usage is TRBV19 and J usage is TRBJ2-1; TRBD2 matches at 14 bases. The germline gives CDR1 LNHDA, CDR2 SQIVND (reference sequence). V was pared by 3 bases and J by 5 bases, with 6 bases of the junction left unmatched. CDR3 length equals 17 residues. In DNA form, the CDR3 reads TGTGCCAGTAGTATGACTAGCGGGAGGGGGCTTGACAATGAGCAGTTCTTC. Protein: CASSMTSGRGLDNEQFF.

The rearrangement joins TRBV6-6 to TRBJ2-3, with TRBD2 as a possible D gene (5 bases). This CDR3 comprises 15 residues. Trimming took 4 bases from V and 2 from J, leaving 13 bases between them. CDR1 MNHNY and CDR2 SVGAGI come from the germline V gene (reference sequence). The CDR3 protein is CASSFPTKNTDTQYF. The CDR3 bases are TGTGCCAGCAGTTTCCCGACTAAGAACACAGATACGCAGTATTTT.

The chain employs TRBV7-9 and TRBJ2-1; D remains unclear. The germline V gene has CDR1 SEHNR and CDR2 FQNEAQ (reference sequence). Trimming removed 4 bases from V and 10 bases from J, with 14 bases in between. There are 13 residues in the CDR3. This CDR3 is CASSSPVTGEQFF. For the CDR3, the DNA is TGTGCCAGCAGCTCGCCAGTGACCGGGGAGCAGTTCTTC.

This chain links TRBV28 with TRBJ1-2, with D maybe TRBD1 (5 bases). Germline V gene data show CDR1 as MDHEN and CDR2 as SYDVKM. V lost 5 bases, J lost 9 bases, and 19 bases lay in between. The CDR3 is 14 residues long. This CDR3 reads CASSLIIGGASYTF. The CDR3 DNA follows: TGTGCCAGCAGTCTGATAATCGGCGGGGCAAGCTACACCTTC.

The chain joins TRBV6-6 to TRBJ2-3, with no clear D. Trimming shortened V by 6 bases and J by 2 bases, and 15 bases separated the two germline ends. CDR3 length: 15 residues. Per the germline V gene, CDR1 is MNHNY and CDR2 is SVGAGI (reference sequence). CDR3 sequence (DNA): TGTGCCAGCAGCCCCTCCACTCCCTTCACAGATACGCAGTATTTT. Translated: CASSPSTPFTDTQYF.

This chain connects TRBV6-1 to TRBJ1-5; D is undetermined. The ends were cut back, 10 bases at V and 6 bases at J, with 19 bases in the middle. Germline-derived CDR1 and CDR2 are MNHNS and SASEGT. The length of the CDR3 is 14 residues. The CDR3 nucleotides read TGTGCCATCACTCCAGTGCTCGACGCTCAGCCCCAGCATTTT. It translates to CAITPVLDAQPQHF.